This T cell receptor beta chain was recorded in a study of T cell changes during pregnancy in multiple sclerosis. TCRdb keeps only in-frame clones here, not all; method: immunoSEQ multiplex PCR. The table lists fewer than 85,000 clones, roughly 90% of them singletons. CDR1 and CDR2 from the germline V gene are SEHNR and FQNEAQ (reference sequence). Trimming at V came to 5 bases and at J to 4 bases, leaving 11 bases not matched to a gene. CDR3 length equals 17 residues. V is TRBV7-9 and J is TRBJ1-6, with 7 bases identical to TRBD1. The sequences come from peripheral blood, collected before pregnancy. The receptor comes from a female donor with multiple sclerosis, enrolled in a pregnancy study. The CDR3 DNA reads as TGTGCCAGCAGCCCCGGGACAGCGAGTAATTATAATTCACCCCTCCACTTT. Its translation: CASSPGTASNYNSPLHF.